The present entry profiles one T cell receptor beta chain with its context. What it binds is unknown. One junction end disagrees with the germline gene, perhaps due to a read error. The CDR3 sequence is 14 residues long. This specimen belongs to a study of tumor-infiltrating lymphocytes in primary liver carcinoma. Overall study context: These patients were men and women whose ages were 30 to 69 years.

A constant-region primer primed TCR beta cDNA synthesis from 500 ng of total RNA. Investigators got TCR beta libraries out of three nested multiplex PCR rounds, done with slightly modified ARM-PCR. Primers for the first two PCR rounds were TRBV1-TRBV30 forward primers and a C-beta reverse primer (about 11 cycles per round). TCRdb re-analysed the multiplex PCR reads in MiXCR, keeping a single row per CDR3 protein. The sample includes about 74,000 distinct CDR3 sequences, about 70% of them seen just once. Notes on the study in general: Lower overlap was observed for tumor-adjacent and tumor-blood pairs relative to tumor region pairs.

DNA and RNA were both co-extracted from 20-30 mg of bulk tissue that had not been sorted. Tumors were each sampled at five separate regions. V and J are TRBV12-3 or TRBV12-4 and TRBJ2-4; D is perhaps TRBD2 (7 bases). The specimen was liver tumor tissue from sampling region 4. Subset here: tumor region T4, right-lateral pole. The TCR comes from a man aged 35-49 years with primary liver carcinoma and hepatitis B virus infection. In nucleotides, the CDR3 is TGTGCCAGCAGTTTACAAGGGGGAGGGGACATTCAGAACTTC. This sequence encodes CASSLQGGGDIQNF.